Listed below are T cell receptor beta chains from one sample, sequenced in a study of T-cell reconstitution after alpha-beta-depleted transplantation in children. TCRdb analysed the PCR reads with MiXCR anew, one entry per CDR3 protein. The sample lists hundreds of thousands of distinct CDR3 sequences; about an eighth were seen once. Sequencing used PBMCs, obtained before TCRalphabeta/CD19-depleted stem cell transplant. All receptors derive from a girl aged 2-9 years with congenital amegakaryocytic thrombocytopenia, due to receive a stem cell transplant. The CDR3 runs from the conserved cysteine through the conserved F or W. The order of the fields is J gene, V gene, CDR3 protein.

TRBJ2-3	TRBV5-5	CASSISGDSTDTQYF
TRBJ2-7	TRBV12-3/TRBV12-4	CASSFQTDYEQYF
TRBJ2-1	TRBV29-1	CSVEDSLRGGAYNEQFF
TRBJ2-1	TRBV4-2	CASSPEGLGNEQFF
TRBJ2-3	TRBV7-6	CASSLLGGSDTQYF
TRBJ2-1	TRBV14	CASSQDWTLLREQFF
TRBJ2-4	TRBV29-1	CSANLGTDKNIQYF
TRBJ2-1	TRBV10-3	CAISERREGNNEQFF
TRBJ2-1	TRBV27	CASSFFWGSSYNEQFF
TRBJ2-7	TRBV28	CASSGGQGSYSYEQYF